A selection of T cell receptor beta chains follows, all from one sample in a study of T cells in Graves' hyperthyroidism and ophthalmopathy. TCRdb processed the multiplex PCR reads anew with MiXCR; each CDR3 protein has one entry. The sample includes 300,000 or so distinct CDR3 sequences, 20% to 25% seen only once; the top ten take 50% to 65%. Sequences were obtained from blood. These receptor sequences come from a woman between 50 and 59 years old with Graves' hyperthyroidism. Both conserved end residues are part of each CDR3. D genes are given only for firm matches. Size is omitted from some rows. Given values are once, few, many or a class for expanded clones.

TRBJ2-1	many	TRBV7-8	.	CASSLISTGYNEQFF	TGTGCCAGCAGCTTAATCTCGACCGGCTACAATGAGCAGTTCTTC
TRBJ2-4	.	TRBV29-1	.	CSVEADLAKNIQYF	TGCAGCGTTGAGGCTGATCTAGCCAAAAACATTCAGTACTTC
TRBJ2-7	.	TRBV20-1	TRBD1	CSARNRGSYEQYF	TGCAGTGCTCGAAACAGGGGCTCCTACGAGCAGTACTTC
TRBJ2-3	.	TRBV5-4	TRBD2	CASSLKTSGGSTDTQYF	TGTGCCAGCAGCTTGAAGACTAGCGGGGGGTCCACAGATACGCAGTATTTT
TRBJ1-4	many	TRBV6-6	TRBD1	CASSYTSGGKLFF	TGTGCCAGCAGTTACACCTCAGGGGGAAAACTGTTTTTT
TRBJ1-6	many	TRBV30	.	CAWARGSYNSPLHF	TGTGCCTGGGCCCGGGGCTCCTATAATTCACCCCTCCACTTT
TRBJ2-1	.	TRBV28	.	CASSSYRVSYNEQFF	TGTGCCAGCAGTTCTTACAGAGTCTCCTACAATGAGCAGTTCTTC
TRBJ2-5	few	TRBV6-4	.	CASSERGSAQYF	TGTGCCAGCAGTGAGCGGGGATCGGCCCAGTACTTC
TRBJ2-3	many	TRBV7-2	.	CASSLATIRDTQYF	TGTGCCAGCAGCTTGGCGACTATCCGAGATACGCAGTATTTT
TRBJ1-2	many	TRBV6-1	.	CASSEFINQPYGYTF	TGTGCCAGCAGTGAATTTATCAACCAGCCTTATGGCTACACCTTC